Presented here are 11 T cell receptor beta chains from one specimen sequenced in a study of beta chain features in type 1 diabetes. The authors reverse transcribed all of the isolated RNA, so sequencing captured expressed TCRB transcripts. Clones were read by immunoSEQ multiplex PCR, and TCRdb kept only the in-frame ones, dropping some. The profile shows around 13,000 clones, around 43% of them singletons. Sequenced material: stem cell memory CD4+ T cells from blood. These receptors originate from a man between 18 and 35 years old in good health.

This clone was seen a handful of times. This CDR3 reads CASSRATGYNEQFF. CDR3 bases: TGTGCCAGCTCAAGAGCGACAGGATACAATGAGCAGTTCTTC. The V and J genes are TRBV18 and TRBJ2-1, with D tentatively TRBD1 (6 bases). The germline V gene has CDR1 KGHSH and CDR2 LQKENI. The V end lost 5 bases, the J end lost 4 bases, and 12 bases lay between the germline ends. CDR3 length equals 14 residues.

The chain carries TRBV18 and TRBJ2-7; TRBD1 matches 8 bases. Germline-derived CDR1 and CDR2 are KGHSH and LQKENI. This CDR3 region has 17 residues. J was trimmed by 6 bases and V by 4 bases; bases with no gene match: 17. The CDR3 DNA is TGTGCCAGCTCACGAACTATACATACAGGGGGTGGTTCCGAGCAGTACTTC. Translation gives CASSRTIHTGGGSEQYF.

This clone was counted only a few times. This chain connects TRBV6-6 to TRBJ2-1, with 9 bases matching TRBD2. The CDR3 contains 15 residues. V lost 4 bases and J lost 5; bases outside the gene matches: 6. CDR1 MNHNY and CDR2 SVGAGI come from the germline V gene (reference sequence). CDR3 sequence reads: CASSFKLAGDNEQFF. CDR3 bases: TGTGCCAGCAGTTTCAAGTTAGCGGGGGACAATGAGCAGTTCTTC.

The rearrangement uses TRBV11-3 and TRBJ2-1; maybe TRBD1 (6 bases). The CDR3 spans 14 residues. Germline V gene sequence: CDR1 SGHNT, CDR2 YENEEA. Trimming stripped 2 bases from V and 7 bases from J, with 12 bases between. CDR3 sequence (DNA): TGTGCCAGCAGCTTAACCAGGGGCTCGAATGAGCAGTTCTTC. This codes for CASSLTRGSNEQFF. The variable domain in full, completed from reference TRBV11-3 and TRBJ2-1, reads EAGVVQSPRYKIIEKKQPVAFWCNPISGHNTLYWYLQNLGQGPELLIRYENEEAVDDSQLPKDRFSAERLKGVDSTLKIQPAELGDSAVYLCASSLTRGSNEQFFGPGTRLTVL.

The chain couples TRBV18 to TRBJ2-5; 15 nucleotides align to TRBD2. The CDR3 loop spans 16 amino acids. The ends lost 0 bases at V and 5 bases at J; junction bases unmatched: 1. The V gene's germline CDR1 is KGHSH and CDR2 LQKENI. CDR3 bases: TGTGCCAGCTCACCACCGGGACTAGCGGGGGGTGAGACCCAGTACTTC. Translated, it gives CASSPPGLAGGETQYF.

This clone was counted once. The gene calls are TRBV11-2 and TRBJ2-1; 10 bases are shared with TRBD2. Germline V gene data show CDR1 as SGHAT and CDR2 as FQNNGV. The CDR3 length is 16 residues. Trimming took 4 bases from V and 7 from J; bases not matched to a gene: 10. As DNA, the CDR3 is TGTGCCAGCAGCTCAGTTTGGGAGCGGGGGGGGAATGAGCAGTTCTTC. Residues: CASSSVWERGGNEQFF.

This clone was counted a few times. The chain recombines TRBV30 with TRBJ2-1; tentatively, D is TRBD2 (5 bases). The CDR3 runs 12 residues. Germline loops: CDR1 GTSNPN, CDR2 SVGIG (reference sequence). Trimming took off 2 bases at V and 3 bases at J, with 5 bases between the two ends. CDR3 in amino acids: CAWSRDYNEQFF. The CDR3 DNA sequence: TGTGCCTGGAGTCGGGACTACAATGAGCAGTTCTTC.

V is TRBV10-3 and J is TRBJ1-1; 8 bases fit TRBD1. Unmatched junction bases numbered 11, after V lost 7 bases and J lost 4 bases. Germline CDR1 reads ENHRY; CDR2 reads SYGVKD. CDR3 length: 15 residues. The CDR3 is CAINPTRGQGTEAFF. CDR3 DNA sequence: TGTGCCATCAATCCAACCAGGGGGCAGGGCACTGAAGCTTTCTTT.

The CDR3 spells CASSLGTSGQTQYF. In DNA, the CDR3 is TGTGCCAGCAGCTTAGGAACTAGCGGGCAGACCCAGTACTTC. The chain employs TRBV7-2 and TRBJ2-5, with 9 bases matching TRBD2. Germline V CDR1 and CDR2: SGHTA, FQGNSA. J lost 6 bases, V lost 1 base, and 3 bases had no gene match. This CDR3 is 14 amino acids long.

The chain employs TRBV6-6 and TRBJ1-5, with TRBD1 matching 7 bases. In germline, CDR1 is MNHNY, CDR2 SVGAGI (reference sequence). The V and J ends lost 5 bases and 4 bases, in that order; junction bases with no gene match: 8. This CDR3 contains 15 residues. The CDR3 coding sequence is TGTGCCAGCAGTATGGAAGGGACAGAAAATCAGCCCCAGCATTTT. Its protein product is CASSMEGTENQPQHF.

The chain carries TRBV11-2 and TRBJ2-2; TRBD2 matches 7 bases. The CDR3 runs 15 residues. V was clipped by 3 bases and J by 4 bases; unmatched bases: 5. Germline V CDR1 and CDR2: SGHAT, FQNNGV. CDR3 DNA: TGTGCCAGCAGCTTCTTACCGGGGGGCACCGGGGAGCTGTTTTTT. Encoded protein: CASSFLPGGTGELFF.